This entry lists 10 T cell receptor beta chains sequenced from one sample in a study of blood T cell repertoires in COVID-19. Method: immunoSEQ multiplex PCR; TCRdb's copy keeps in-frame clones and lacks some. The sample has roughly 310,000 clones; roughly 90% are singletons. The sequencing input was peripheral blood. All receptors come from a woman aged 45-60 years with active or convalescent COVID-19.

V and J are TRBV19 and TRBJ1-1; tentative D call: TRBD1 (6 bases). In germline, CDR1 is LNHDA, CDR2 SQIVND (reference sequence). V dropped 1 base and J dropped 2 bases, with 14 bases sitting between them. There are 16 residues in the CDR3. CDR3 region: CASSIAGQLRNTEAFF. The CDR3, as DNA: TGTGCCAGTAGTATAGCCGGACAGCTTAGAAACACTGAAGCTTTCTTT.

The chain links TRBV12-3 or TRBV12-4 to TRBJ2-7, with D possibly TRBD2 on 6 matching bases. The CDR3 consists of 12 residues. Trimming took 6 bases from V and 3 from J, leaving 9 bases between them. CDR3 sequence: CASRAGGYEQYF. The CDR3 region has the DNA TGTGCCAGCAGGGCCGGGGGCTACGAGCAGTACTTC.

The chain employs TRBV28 and TRBJ2-5; D is possibly TRBD1 (5 bases). Germline assignment: CDR1 MDHEN and CDR2 SYDVKM. V was pared by 5 bases and J by 4 bases, with 17 bases between. CDR3 length: 15 residues. Here the CDR3 DNA reads TGTGCCAGCAGTCCCCCGTCGGCAGGGCGAGAGACCCAGTACTTC. This sequence encodes CASSPPSAGRETQYF.

This chain connects TRBV7-3 to TRBJ2-3, with 7 bases matching TRBD2. The CDR3 runs 18 residues. V lost 2 bases and J lost 0; bases outside the gene matches: 11. The germline V gene has CDR1 SGHTA and CDR2 FQGTGA. CDR3 in amino acids: CASSLRGDYRTSTDTQYF. CDR3 sequence (DNA): TGTGCCAGCAGCTTACGGGGGGACTACCGCACGAGCACAGATACGCAGTATTTT.

J is TRBJ1-1 and V is TRBV4-3, with D maybe TRBD1 (5 bases). Germline V lookup: CDR1 LGHNA, CDR2 YSLEER. Deletions cut 0 bases from V and 1 base from J, with 12 bases between. The length of the CDR3 is 16 residues. CDR3: CASSQDTTASNTEAFF. CDR3 nucleotides: TGCGCCAGCAGCCAAGATACGACAGCTTCGAACACTGAAGCTTTCTTT.

The chain uses TRBV2 and TRBJ1-5; D not certain. Trimming took 3 bases from V and 0 from J, leaving 6 bases between them. Germline V gene sequence: CDR1 SNHLY, CDR2 FYNNEI. This CDR3 comprises 14 residues. The CDR3 DNA follows: TGTGCCAGCAGTGACGGGGATAGCAATCAGCCCCAGCATTTT. Amino acids: CASSDGDSNQPQHF.

The V call is TRBV7-2, the J call TRBJ2-2; 8 nucleotides line up with TRBD1. The CDR3 totals 15 residues. The junction had 4 bases not matched to a gene; V was cut back by 5 bases and J by 2 bases. Germline V gene sequence: CDR1 SGHTA, CDR2 FQGNSA. The CDR3 sequence is CASSQQGANTGELFF. The CDR3 coding sequence is TGTGCCAGCAGCCAGCAGGGGGCTAACACCGGGGAGCTGTTTTTT.

This chain connects TRBV28 to TRBJ1-3; TRBD1 might be the D (6 bases). Looked up from germline, CDR1 is MDHEN and CDR2 is SYDVKM. V lost 2 bases to trimming and J lost 0 bases, with 11 bases between them. The CDR3 contains 16 residues. The CDR3 here is CASSLGGEVSGNTIYF. CDR3 bases: TGTGCCAGCAGTTTAGGGGGCGAGGTCTCTGGAAACACCATATATTTT.

Regarding this clone: At one boundary the junction diverges from the germline segment, which might be a read error. The chain joins TRBV5-1 to TRBJ1-2, with D possibly being TRBD1 (6 bases). The CDR3 is 16 amino acids. Germline-derived CDR1 and CDR2 are SGHRS and YFSETQ. The CDR3 DNA is TGCGCCCGCAGCGGGGGGGGCTCGACACCTACTTATGGCTACACCTTC. It translates to CARSGGGSTPTYGYTF.

V and J are TRBV27 and TRBJ1-5, with a possible D match to TRBD1 (5 bases). Between the trimmed V and J ends, which lost 6 bases and 0 bases, there was a span of 12 bases. Germline V gene lookup returns CDR1 MNHEY and CDR2 SMNVEV (reference sequence). CDR3 size: 15 residues. CDR3 protein: CASRVGVNSNQPQHF. As DNA, the CDR3 is TGTGCCAGCAGGGTAGGGGTAAATAGCAATCAGCCCCAGCATTTT.